This entry lists 14 T cell receptor beta chains sequenced from one sample in a study of beta chain features in type 1 diabetes. cDNA synthesis used the whole RNA isolate, giving expressed TCRB sequences. Assay used: immunoSEQ multiplex PCR; TCRdb lists only in-frame clones, some missing. The table has approximately 470,000 clones, around 28% seen once. Sequenced input: naive CD4+ T cells from blood. The receptor source for this set is a young man in good health.

This chain joins TRBV6-5 and TRBJ2-3, with no clear D. The germline gives CDR1 MNHEY, CDR2 SVGAGI. The V gene lost 3 bases and the J gene lost 4 bases, with 11 bases spanning the gap. This CDR3 is 14 amino acids long. This CDR3 reads CASSYSVAADTQYF. For the CDR3, the DNA is TGTGCCAGCAGTTATTCGGTAGCCGCAGATACGCAGTATTTT.

This clone came up a few times. The J gene is TRBJ1-5, the V gene TRBV30; D gene uncertain. V was trimmed by 1 base and J by 8 bases, leaving 9 bases between them. The CDR3 consists of 12 residues. The germline V gene encodes CDR1 GTSNPN and CDR2 SVGIG (reference sequence). CDR3 residues: CAWSATMKPQHF. CDR3 nucleotides: TGTGCCTGGAGTGCAACCATGAAGCCCCAGCATTTT.

With regard to this clone: Other DNA variants within this sample encode the same CDR3. This rearrangement joins TRBV9 to TRBJ2-1; a weak D match, TRBD2 (5 bases). The CDR3 loop spans 15 amino acids. CDR1 and CDR2 (germline): SGDLS, YYNGEE. The V and J ends lost 0 bases and 2 bases respectively, with 9 bases between them. CDR3 residues: CASSVVSGTYNEQFF. CDR3 sequence (DNA): TGTGCCAGCAGCGTAGTCTCCGGGACCTACAATGAGCAGTTCTTC.

The chain is built from TRBV29-1 and TRBJ2-2, with 8 bases that match TRBD1. The CDR3 consists of 14 residues. Unmatched junction bases numbered 3, after V lost 5 bases and J lost 1 base. Germline-derived CDR1 and CDR2 are SQVTM and ANQGSEA. CDR3 amino acids: CSVRTGLNTGELFF. The CDR3 nucleotides read TGCAGCGTTCGGACAGGGCTGAACACCGGGGAGCTGTTTTTT.

This clone appeared a few times. The chain couples TRBV15 to TRBJ2-1, with 9 bases identical to TRBD2. CDR1 and CDR2 (germline): LNHNV, YYDKDF (reference sequence). V lost 5 bases, J lost 0 bases, and 2 bases stayed unmatched. The CDR3 covers 15 residues. The CDR3: CATSGGLASYNEQFF. The CDR3 DNA reads TGTGCCACCAGCGGGGGACTAGCCTCCTACAATGAGCAGTTCTTC. The full variable domain, its missing parts supplied by reference TRBV15 and TRBJ2-1, is DAMVIQNPRYQVTQFGKPVTLSCSQTLNHNVMYWYQQKSSQAPKLLFHYYDKDFNNEADTPDNFQSRRPNTSFCFLDIRSPGLGDTAMYLCATSGGLASYNEQFFGPGTRLTVL.

The V gene is TRBV25-1, the J gene TRBJ1-2; D gene uncertain. CDR3 size: 14 residues. Trimming left V 3 bases short and J 4 bases short, with 12 bases between. Germline CDR1 reads MGHDK; CDR2 reads SYGVNS. The CDR3 nucleotides are TGTGCCAGCAGTGACAGCCTTGCTTTCTATGGCTACACCTTC. Translated: CASSDSLAFYGYTF.

This clone showed up just a few times. The CDR3 region is CATQPGARSSYNEQFF. The CDR3, as DNA: TGTGCCACCCAGCCAGGGGCCAGGAGCTCCTACAATGAGCAGTTCTTC. The chain combines TRBV7-9 with TRBJ2-1, with D perhaps matching TRBD1 (6 bases). The V gene's germline CDR1 is SEHNR and CDR2 FQNEAQ (reference sequence). With 10 bases removed from V and 0 bases from J, the gap between germline ends came to 19 bases. The CDR3 extends over 16 amino acids. The variable domain in full, with the rest retrieved from reference TRBV7-9 and TRBJ2-1, is DTGVSQNPRHKITKRGQNVTFRCDPISEHNRLYWYRQTLGQGPEFLTYFQNEAQLEKSRLLSDRFSAERPKGSFSTLEIQRTEQGDSAMYLCATQPGARSSYNEQFFGPGTRLTVL.

The V gene is TRBV5-4, the J gene TRBJ2-3, with 9 bases lining up with TRBD2. This CDR3 has 16 amino acids. The V gene end was trimmed by 2 bases and the J gene end by 0 bases; junction bases not matched to a gene: 4. Germline V gives CDR1 SGHNT, CDR2 YYREEE (reference sequence). The CDR3 is CASSFRLADSTDTQYF. DNA for the CDR3: TGTGCCAGCAGCTTCCGACTAGCGGATAGCACAGATACGCAGTATTTT.

This chain uses TRBV10-3 with TRBJ2-1; 7 positions match TRBD2. Trimming at V came to 4 bases and at J to 7 bases, leaving 7 bases not matched to a gene. The CDR3 covers 14 residues. Germline CDR1 reads ENHRY; CDR2 reads SYGVKD. For the CDR3, the DNA is TGTGCCATCAGTGCGGCGGGAGAACTGAATGAGCAGTTCTTC. Translation gives CAISAAGELNEQFF.

V is TRBV7-2 and J is TRBJ1-2; D is unclear. CDR1 SGHTA and CDR2 FQGNSA come from the germline V gene. Trimming cost V 1 base and J 11 bases, with 20 bases left between them. The CDR3 totals 15 residues. CDR3 bases: TGTGCCAGCAGCTTAGGCCTAGACGGACGGTTACGATACACCTTC. It translates to CASSLGLDGRLRYTF.

This chain links TRBV29-1 with TRBJ1-2, with D uncertain. V gave up 7 bases and J gave up 4 bases, with 10 bases separating them. The germline V gene encodes CDR1 SQVTM and CDR2 ANQGSEA. This CDR3 comprises 11 residues. The CDR3, as DNA: TGCAGCGGGTTGGGGTCCTATGGCTACACCTTC. Translated: CSGLGSYGYTF.

The gene calls are TRBV30 and TRBJ2-7; maybe TRBD2 (7 bases). The V gene lost 3 bases and the J gene lost 0 bases, with 15 bases spanning the gap. The CDR3 sequence is 15 residues long. Germline V CDR1 and CDR2: GTSNPN, SVGIG (reference sequence). In DNA, the CDR3 is TGTGCCTGGAGGCGGGGGCTTTCTCTCTCCTACGAGCAGTACTTC. Protein product: CAWRRGLSLSYEQYF.

The chain joins TRBV7-9 to TRBJ2-5, with 7 bases that match TRBD1. V gave up 5 bases and J gave up 4 bases; unmatched junction bases: 4. Germline loops: CDR1 SEHNR, CDR2 FQNEAQ (reference sequence). CDR3 length: 13 residues. The CDR3 is CASSETGSETQYF. In nucleotides, the CDR3 is TGTGCCAGCAGCGAGACAGGGTCAGAGACCCAGTACTTC. Full variable domain (missing parts from reference TRBV7-9 and TRBJ2-5): DTGVSQNPRHKITKRGQNVTFRCDPISEHNRLYWYRQTLGQGPEFLTYFQNEAQLEKSRLLSDRFSAERPKGSFSTLEIQRTEQGDSAMYLCASSETGSETQYFGPGTRLLVL.

DNA for the CDR3: TGCAGCGTTGAACAGAGCACAGATACGCAGTATTTT. Protein product: CSVEQSTDTQYF. The chain couples TRBV29-1 to TRBJ2-3, with unresolved D. The V and J ends lost 2 bases and 0 bases respectively, with 3 bases between them. CDR1 and CDR2 (germline): SQVTM, ANQGSEA. The CDR3 spans 12 residues.